A single sample gave rise to the 32 T cell receptor beta chains below, sequenced in a study of human T cells and chemical hapten exposure. Time point: pre-sensitization, week 0. Described treatment: therapeutic diphenylcyclopropenone sensitization with weekly scalp DPC. TCRdb reprocessed the RACE reads with MiXCR, giving one entry per CDR3 protein. The data contain a few hundred thousand distinct CDR3 sequences, roughly 7.4% of them seen just once; the ten biggest clones take up roughly 1.2%. Here the sequenced sample was whole blood, taken in connection with sensitization to the hapten diphenylcyclopropenone (DPC). The receptors originated from a man younger than 35 with alopecia areata. Some clones in this sample may be carry-over from other donors' samples.

This clonotype was counted only a few times. The chain links TRBV20-1 to TRBJ2-1; the D gene is possibly TRBD1 (5 bases). The germline gives CDR1 DFQATT, CDR2 SNEGSKA (reference sequence). Trimming left V 5 bases short and J 7 bases short, with 12 bases between. The CDR3 has 12 amino acids. In nucleotides, the CDR3 is TGCAGTGCTCCGACAGTTGTAAATGAGCAGTTCTTC. Its translation is CSAPTVVNEQFF.

This clonotype was counted ten times or more. The gene calls are TRBV29-1 and TRBJ2-2; TRBD1 is a possible D gene (6 bases). Germline values: CDR1 SQVTM, CDR2 ANQGSEA. The CDR3 loop spans 14 amino acids. Trimming pared 2 bases from V and 5 bases from J, leaving 12 bases between. In nucleotides, the CDR3 is TGCAGCGTTGAACATCGGACAGTTACCGGGGAGCTGTTTTTT. The encoded protein is CSVEHRTVTGELFF.

This clonotype was counted many times. The chain links TRBV20-1 to TRBJ1-6, with 8 positions matching TRBD1. Trimming at V came to 6 bases and at J to 3 bases, leaving 7 bases not matched to a gene. The CDR3 is 15 residues long. Germline CDR1 reads DFQATT; CDR2 reads SNEGSKA (reference sequence). The CDR3 DNA sequence: TGCAGTGCCGGACAGGGTGTCAGCTATAATTCACCCCTCCACTTT. This codes for CSAGQGVSYNSPLHF.

CDR3 in DNA: TGTGCCAGCAGCCCCGACAGTTATCTCAACACTGAAGCTTTCTTT. Its protein is CASSPDSYLNTEAFF. The rearrangement uses TRBV7-6 and TRBJ1-1; possible D gene TRBD1, 5 bases. The CDR3 consists of 15 residues. V lost 5 bases, J lost 2 bases, and 15 bases lay in between. Looked up from germline, CDR1 is SGHVS and CDR2 is FNYEAQ.

In its sample, this clonotype was seen many times. The rearrangement uses TRBV6-2 or TRBV6-3 and TRBJ2-2; no reliable D call. In germline, CDR1 is MNHEY, CDR2 SVGEGT. Trimming took off 4 bases at V and 0 bases at J, with 3 bases between the two ends. CDR3 length: 13 amino acids. The CDR3 DNA is TGTGCCAGCAGTTCAGCGAACACCGGGGAGCTGTTTTTT. It is translated as CASSSANTGELFF.

This clonotype came up a few times. The chain joins TRBV12-3 or TRBV12-4 to TRBJ2-1; D possibly corresponds to TRBD2 (5 bases). This CDR3 is 14 amino acids long. V lost 3 bases and J lost 10, with 16 bases in between. CDR3 amino acids: CASSFERTLEEQFF. Written as DNA, the CDR3 is TGTGCCAGCAGTTTTGAACGGACTCTTGAGGAGCAGTTCTTC.

The chain has TRBV11-3 and TRBJ2-7, with D unclear. The length of the CDR3 is 15 residues. CDR1 and CDR2 from the germline V gene are SGHNT and YENEEA. Trimming pared 6 bases from V and 2 bases from J, leaving 17 bases between. The CDR3 bases are TGTGCCAGCAGTACAGACCGACTTGCTGCCTACGAGCAGTACTTC. This sequence encodes CASSTDRLAAYEQYF.

This clonotype was recorded a few times. V and J are TRBV5-8 and TRBJ1-2, with D perhaps TRBD1 (6 bases). V was pared by 0 bases and J by 6 bases, with 12 bases between. Germline CDR1 is SGHTS and CDR2 is YDEGEE. There are 14 residues in the CDR3. The CDR3 sequence is CASSLAGAGNGYTF. The DNA of the CDR3 is TGTGCCAGCAGCTTGGCGGGGGCTGGAAATGGCTACACCTTC.

This clonotype has just a few counts. The chain recombines TRBV5-5 with TRBJ2-7; weak D call: TRBD2 (6 bases). CDR1 is SGHKS and CDR2 is YYEKEE in the germline V gene (reference sequence). This CDR3 is 15 amino acids long. The V gene lost 0 bases and the J gene lost 3 bases, with 13 bases spanning the gap. CDR3: CASSLVWAGYYEQYV. In DNA form, the CDR3 reads TGTGCCAGCAGCTTGGTGTGGGCGGGATACTACGAGCAGTACGTC.

This clonotype has at least ten counts. The chain carries TRBV25-1 and TRBJ2-1, with D possibly being TRBD1 or TRBD2 (5 bases each). This CDR3 has 15 residues. Germline lookup yields CDR1 MGHDK and CDR2 SYGVNS. Trimming removed 3 bases from V and 2 bases from J, with 11 bases in between. CDR3 coding DNA: TGTGCCAGCAGTGAGTCAAGGGACCCCTACAATGAGCAGTTCTTC. Translation gives CASSESRDPYNEQFF.

In this sample, this clonotype turned up a few times. This chain uses TRBV3-1 with TRBJ2-3; D is undetermined. The CDR3 covers 13 residues. Trimming removed 1 base at V and 5 bases at J, with 7 bases between. The V gene's germline CDR1 is LGHDT and CDR2 YNNKEL (reference sequence). CDR3 in amino acids: CASSQGDRDTQYF. CDR3 sequence (DNA): TGTGCCAGCAGCCAAGGTGATCGAGATACGCAGTATTTT.

The genes are TRBV5-1 and TRBJ2-5; D perhaps matches TRBD1 (5 bases). V gave up 7 bases and J gave up 5 bases, with 9 bases separating them. Germline V gives CDR1 SGHRS, CDR2 YFSETQ. CDR3 length: 11 residues. CDR3 DNA sequence: TGCGCCAGCCAGGGCGGTGAGACCCAGTACTTC. Translated: CASQGGETQYF. The full variable domain, completed using reference TRBV5-1 and TRBJ2-5, is KAGVTQTPRYLIKTRGQQVTLSCSPISGHRSVSWYQQTPGQGLQFLFEYFSETQRNKGNFPGRFSGRQFSNSRSEMNVSTLELGDSALYLCASQGGETQYFGPGTRLLVL.

This clonotype was found a few times. The chain recombines TRBV20-1 with TRBJ1-2, with unresolved D. CDR1 is DFQATT, CDR2 SNEGSKA, per germline (reference sequence). The CDR3 is made up of 13 amino acids. Trimming took off 4 bases at V and 4 bases at J, with 13 bases between the two ends. CDR3 amino acids: CSATSPGVYGYTF. The CDR3 DNA sequence: TGCAGTGCTACTAGCCCCGGGGTCTATGGCTACACCTTC.

A few counts support this clonotype. This rearrangement joins TRBV20-1 to TRBJ1-5, with D possibly being TRBD1 (6 bases). Germline V CDR1 and CDR2: DFQATT, SNEGSKA (reference sequence). The V end lost 4 bases, the J end lost 7 bases, and 14 bases lay between the germline ends. The CDR3 totals 13 residues. CDR3 residues: CSATGGPGQPQHF. CDR3 DNA: TGCAGTGCTACGGGGGGGCCCGGACAGCCCCAGCATTTT.

This clonotype was counted ten times or more. The chain has TRBV5-1 and TRBJ1-1; D not certain. Trimming took off 3 bases at V and 5 bases at J, with 8 bases between the two ends. The CDR3 is 12 residues long. Germline loops: CDR1 SGHRS, CDR2 YFSETQ. The CDR3, as DNA: TGCGCCAGCAGCTCCCGCCCGACTGAAGCTTTCTTT. The encoded protein is CASSSRPTEAFF.

This sequence joins TRBV9 and TRBJ1-1, with D unclear. The V end lost 0 bases, the J end lost 1 base, and 7 bases lay between the germline ends. From germline, CDR1 is SGDLS and CDR2 YYNGEE. CDR3 length: 14 residues. CDR3 DNA: TGTGCCAGCAGCGTAGAGGCAGCGAACACTGAAGCTTTCTTT. Amino acid sequence: CASSVEAANTEAFF.

In its sample, this clonotype was seen once. The CDR3 DNA follows: TGTGCCAGCAGCCAAGGTTCCGGGGGGGGCCTCACTGAAGCTTTCTTT. It codes for CASSQGSGGGLTEAFF. J is TRBJ1-1 and V is TRBV3-1, with D perhaps TRBD1 (6 bases). The V and J ends lost 1 base and 4 bases respectively, with 16 bases between them. CDR1 and CDR2 from the germline V gene are LGHDT and YNNKEL (reference sequence). The CDR3 extends over 16 amino acids. Full variable domain (rest looked up from reference TRBV3-1 and TRBJ1-1): DTAVSQTPKYLVTQMGNDKSIKCEQNLGHDTMYWYKQDSKKFLKIMFSYNNKELIINETVPNRFSPKSPDKAHLNLHINSLELGDSAVYFCASSQGSGGGLTEAFFGQGTRLTVV.

V gene TRBV4-3 combines with J gene TRBJ2-3, with a tentative D call TRBD1 (5 bases). Trimming left V 0 bases short and J 1 base short, with 8 bases between. Per germline, CDR1 LGHNA and CDR2 YSLEER. The CDR3 runs to 15 residues. The CDR3 here is CASSQDGRGTDTQYF. Written as DNA, the CDR3 is TGCGCCAGCAGCCAAGATGGCAGGGGCACAGATACGCAGTATTTT.

Comments on this clonotype: The junction departs from germline at one end; a sequencing error may be responsible. CDR3 region: CACSLAGSTDTQYF. Here the CDR3 DNA reads TGTGCCTGCAGCTTGGCAGGGAGCACAGATACGCAGTATTTT. This chain uses TRBV7-6 with TRBJ2-3; a weak D match, TRBD1 (5 bases). Germline V gives CDR1 SGHVS, CDR2 FNYEAQ. The CDR3 is 14 residues long.

This chain links TRBV28 with TRBJ1-3; 7 nucleotides align to TRBD1. Germline V lookup: CDR1 MDHEN, CDR2 SYDVKM. V shed 3 bases and J 4 bases; nucleotides not matched to a gene: 3. This CDR3 has 14 residues. The CDR3 coding sequence is TGTGCCAGCAGTTTCCACAGGGGCGGAAACACCATATATTTT. Translated, it gives CASSFHRGGNTIYF.

V usage is TRBV7-9 and J usage is TRBJ2-2; 8 bases agree with TRBD1. The CDR3 contains 15 residues. CDR1 is SEHNR, CDR2 FQNEAQ, per germline (reference sequence). The J segment lost 3 bases and the V segment lost 6 bases, leaving 6 bases of the junction unmatched. The CDR3 nucleotides are TGTGCCAGCAGGGCCGGGACAGGAGACACCGGGGAGCTGTTTTTT. This codes for CASRAGTGDTGELFF.

The chain joins TRBV7-2 to TRBJ2-7; 8 nucleotides match TRBD1. The CDR3 consists of 14 residues. V trimming: 5 bases; J trimming: 0 bases; junction bases outside the gene matches: 3. Germline CDR1 SGHTA, CDR2 FQGNSA. CDR3 coding DNA: TGTGCCAGCAGCGCAGACAGGGGCTCCTACGAGCAGTACTTC. Translating gives CASSADRGSYEQYF.

V is TRBV27 and J is TRBJ1-2; D is ambiguous. Germline CDR1 is MNHEY and CDR2 is SMNVEV (reference sequence). With 3 bases removed from V and 1 base from J, the gap between germline ends came to 6 bases. This CDR3 has 13 residues. The CDR3 sequence: CASSFRVNYGYTF. The DNA for the CDR3 is TGTGCCAGCAGTTTCAGAGTTAACTATGGCTACACCTTC.

This rearrangement joins TRBV20-1 to TRBJ1-5; D gene ambiguous. The CDR3 covers 16 residues. Germline lookup yields CDR1 DFQATT and CDR2 SNEGSKA (reference sequence). Trimming took off 0 bases at V and 4 bases at J, with 16 bases between the two ends. The CDR3 loop is CSARDRGGEWNQPQHF. CDR3 nucleotides: TGCAGTGCTAGAGATCGTGGAGGTGAGTGGAATCAGCCCCAGCATTTT.

The chain is built from TRBV7-2 and TRBJ1-1, with 7 bases identical to TRBD1. Trimming took 0 bases from V and 7 from J; bases not matched to a gene: 5. This CDR3 spans 14 amino acids. Per the germline V gene, CDR1 is SGHTA and CDR2 is FQGNSA. CDR3 nucleotides: TGTGCCAGCAGCTTAGCACAGGGGTCCAATGAAGCTTTCTTT. Protein sequence: CASSLAQGSNEAFF. The entire variable domain, with the rest obtained from reference TRBV7-2 and TRBJ1-1, is as follows: GAGVSQSPSNKVTEKGKDVELRCDPISGHTALYWYRQSLGQGLEFLIYFQGNSAPDKSGLPSDRFSAERTGGSVSTLTIQRTQQEDSAVYLCASSLAQGSNEAFFGQGTRLTVV.

J is TRBJ1-4 and V is TRBV18; no reliable D call. The CDR3 length is 16 residues. Germline CDR1 reads KGHSH; CDR2 reads LQKENI. V dropped 4 bases and J dropped 4 bases, with 16 bases sitting between them. As DNA, the CDR3 is TGTGCCAGCTCACAAACACTCCTTTCCAATAATGAAAAACTGTTTTTT. Its translation is CASSQTLLSNNEKLFF.

This chain links TRBV7-6 with TRBJ1-4; 7 bases align to TRBD1. Germline V lookup: CDR1 SGHVS, CDR2 FNYEAQ. CDR3 length equals 15 residues. With V trimmed by 1 base and J by 5 bases, 4 bases remained unmatched. The CDR3 loop reads CASSLGRGRNEKLFF. DNA of the CDR3: TGTGCCAGCAGCTTAGGAAGGGGGCGCAATGAAAAACTGTTTTTT.

This clonotype appeared a few times. The genes are TRBV18 and TRBJ1-1, with D possibly matching TRBD1 (5 bases). Between the trimmed V and J ends, which lost 9 bases and 1 base, there was a span of 15 bases. The CDR3 sequence is 14 residues long. Germline V gene data show CDR1 as KGHSH and CDR2 as LQKENI. In nucleotides, the CDR3 is TGTGCCAGTGGCACCAACGGGGCGAACACTGAAGCTTTCTTT. This sequence encodes CASGTNGANTEAFF. Using reference TRBV18 and TRBJ1-1 for the parts outside the CDR3, the full variable domain is NAGVMQNPRHLVRRRGQEARLRCSPMKGHSHVYWYRQLPEEGLKFMVYLQKENIIDESGMPKERFSAEFPKEGPSILRIQQVVRGDSAAYFCASGTNGANTEAFFGQGTRLTVV.

The chain combines TRBV7-8 with TRBJ1-1; D gene uncertain. CDR3 length: 14 residues. The germline V gene encodes CDR1 SGHVS and CDR2 FQNEAQ. V lost 1 base and J 6 bases, leaving 12 bases between the germline ends. CDR3 nucleotide sequence: TGTGCCAGCAGCTTAGGTCGGGAGGTCCCTGAAGCTTTCTTT. Protein product: CASSLGREVPEAFF.

This clonotype occurred a few times. The CDR3 sequence: CASSQAGTEAGELFF. Here the CDR3 DNA reads TGCGCCAGCAGCCAAGCAGGAACAGAAGCAGGGGAGCTGTTTTTT. This chain joins TRBV4-1 and TRBJ2-2; D gene uncertain. Trimming pared 1 base from V and 8 bases from J, leaving 14 bases between. The CDR3 has 15 amino acids. In germline, CDR1 is MGHRA, CDR2 YSYEKL.

This chain joins TRBV7-2 and TRBJ1-4, with 7 bases lining up with TRBD1. Germline V gene lookup returns CDR1 SGHTA and CDR2 FQGNSA. The CDR3 runs to 13 residues. V lost 4 bases and J lost 8; bases outside the gene matches: 4. CDR3 nucleotides: TGTGCCAGCAGCTCGACAGGGAGGGAAAAACTGTTTTTT. It is translated as CASSSTGREKLFF. Combining the CDR3 with reference TRBV7-2 and TRBJ1-4 gives the whole variable domain GAGVSQSPSNKVTEKGKDVELRCDPISGHTALYWYRQSLGQGLEFLIYFQGNSAPDKSGLPSDRFSAERTGGSVSTLTIQRTQQEDSAVYLCASSSTGREKLFFGSGTQLSVL.

This clonotype has more than one count but fewer than ten. The V call is TRBV10-3, the J call TRBJ2-2; tentatively, D is TRBD1 (6 bases). With 6 bases removed from V and 1 base from J, the gap between germline ends came to 9 bases. The germline CDR1 and CDR2 sequences are ENHRY and SYGVKD. The CDR3 runs 14 residues. The CDR3 coding sequence is TGTGCCATCAGAACAGGGCAGAACACCGGGGAGCTGTTTTTT. It specifies CAIRTGQNTGELFF.